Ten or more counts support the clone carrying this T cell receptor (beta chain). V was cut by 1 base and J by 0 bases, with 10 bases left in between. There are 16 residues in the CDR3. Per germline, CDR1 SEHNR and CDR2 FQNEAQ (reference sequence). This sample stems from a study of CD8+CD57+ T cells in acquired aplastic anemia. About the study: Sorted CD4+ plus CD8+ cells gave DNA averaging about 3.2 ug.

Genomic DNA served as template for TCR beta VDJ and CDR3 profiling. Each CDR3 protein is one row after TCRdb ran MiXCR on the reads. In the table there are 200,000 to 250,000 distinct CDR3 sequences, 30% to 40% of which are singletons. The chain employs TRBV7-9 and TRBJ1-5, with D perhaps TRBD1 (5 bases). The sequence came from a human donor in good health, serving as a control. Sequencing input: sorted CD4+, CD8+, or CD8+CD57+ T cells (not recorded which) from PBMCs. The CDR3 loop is CASSLGAGASNQPQHF. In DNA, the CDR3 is TGTGCCAGCAGCTTAGGGGCCGGGGCTAGCAATCAGCCCCAGCATTTT.